The T cell receptor (beta chain) under discussion was sequenced for a study of T cell responses to AZD1222 COVID-19 vaccine. General study findings and limits: Donors were mostly white British, more females; clonal diversity possibly underestimated.

Comments on this clone: Its antigen is as yet unknown.

Libraries were prepared by immunoSEQ multiplex PCR; TCRdb keeps only in-frame clonotypes and omits some of them. The repertoire has some 180,000 clones, 85% to 95% of them found once; the top ten carry around 2%. This CDR3 comprises 14 residues. CDR1 and CDR2 from the germline V gene are GTSNPN and SVGIG (reference sequence). The germline V and J ends were trimmed by 1 base and 2 bases, with 9 bases remaining between them. The chain couples TRBV30 to TRBJ1-5; the D is unclear. This specimen consisted of peripheral blood, obtained 28 days after the second AZD1222 dose. This TCR was sampled from an adult who received the AZD1222 COVID-19 vaccine. The CDR3 loop is CAWSGVAGNQPQHF. The CDR3 DNA is TGTGCCTGGAGTGGGGTAGCGGGCAATCAGCCCCAGCATTTT.